The entry that follows covers one TCR beta chain sequence. When the RNA was reverse transcribed, random hexamers were used with an input of about 0.5 to 1 ug. The authors amplified TCR beta CDR3 across 54 Vbeta and 13 Jbeta using immunoSEQ multiplex PCR. TCRdb itself ran the immunoSEQ multiplex PCR reads through MiXCR, one entry per CDR3 protein. The sample holds 400,000 or so distinct CDR3 sequences; around 85% are singletons and the top ten take 0.12%. The sample is drawn from a study of CD8 T cells in Susac syndrome. Germline assignment: CDR1 SEHNR and CDR2 FQNEAQ (reference sequence). The CDR3 runs to 18 residues. Trimming at V came to 4 bases and at J to 3 bases, leaving 14 bases not matched to a gene.

The origin of this receptor is a human donor with multiple sclerosis. Specimen: CD8+ T cells from PBMCs. The V gene is TRBV7-9, the J gene TRBJ2-1; 8 bases are a match to TRBD2. CDR3 sequence reads: CASSSPPHGREDYNEQFF. The DNA of the CDR3 is TGTGCCAGCAGCTCTCCCCCCCACGGGCGGGAGGACTACAATGAGCAGTTCTTC. Full variable domain (outside the CDR3, taken from reference TRBV7-9 and TRBJ2-1): DTGVSQNPRHKITKRGQNVTFRCDPISEHNRLYWYRQTLGQGPEFLTYFQNEAQLEKSRLLSDRFSAERPKGSFSTLEIQRTEQGDSAMYLCASSSPPHGREDYNEQFFGPGTRLTVL.